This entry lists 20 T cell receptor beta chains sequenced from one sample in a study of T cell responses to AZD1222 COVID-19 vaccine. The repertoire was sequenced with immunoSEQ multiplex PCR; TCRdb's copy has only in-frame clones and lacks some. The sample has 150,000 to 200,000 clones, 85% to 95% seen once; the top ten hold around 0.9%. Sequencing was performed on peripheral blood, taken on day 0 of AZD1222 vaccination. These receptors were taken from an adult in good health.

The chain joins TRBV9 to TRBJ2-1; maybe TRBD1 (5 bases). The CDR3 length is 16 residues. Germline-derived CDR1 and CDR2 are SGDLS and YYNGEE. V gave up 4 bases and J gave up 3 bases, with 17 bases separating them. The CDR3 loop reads CASSNSILGVYNEQFF. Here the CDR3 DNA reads TGTGCCAGCAGCAATTCGATCCTAGGGGTCTACAATGAGCAGTTCTTC.

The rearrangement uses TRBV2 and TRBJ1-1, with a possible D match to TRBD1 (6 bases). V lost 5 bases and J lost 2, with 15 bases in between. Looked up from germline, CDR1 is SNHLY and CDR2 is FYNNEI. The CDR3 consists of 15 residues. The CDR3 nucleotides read TGTGCCAGCAGTAGCCGGGGAGGGGGTAACACTGAAGCTTTCTTT. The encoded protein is CASSSRGGGNTEAFF.

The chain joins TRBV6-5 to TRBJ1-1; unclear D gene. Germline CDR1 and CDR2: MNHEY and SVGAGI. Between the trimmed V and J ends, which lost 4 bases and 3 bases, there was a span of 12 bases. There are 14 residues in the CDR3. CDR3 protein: CASSSPSPDTEAFF. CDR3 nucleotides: TGTGCCAGCAGTTCCCCGAGTCCGGACACTGAAGCTTTCTTT.

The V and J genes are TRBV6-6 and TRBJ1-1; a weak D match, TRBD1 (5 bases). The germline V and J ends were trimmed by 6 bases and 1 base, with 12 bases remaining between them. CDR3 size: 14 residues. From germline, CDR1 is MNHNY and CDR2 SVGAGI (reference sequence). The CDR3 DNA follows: TGTGCCAGCAGCAAGGGACCCCAGAACACTGAAGCTTTCTTT. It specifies CASSKGPQNTEAFF.

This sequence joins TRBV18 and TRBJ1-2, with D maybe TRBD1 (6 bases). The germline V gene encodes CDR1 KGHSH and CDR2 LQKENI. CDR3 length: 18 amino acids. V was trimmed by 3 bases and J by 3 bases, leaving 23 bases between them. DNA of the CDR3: TGTGCCAGCTCACCCTTTGCCGGCGGAACAGGGCAAGACTATGGCTACACCTTC. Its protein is CASSPFAGGTGQDYGYTF.

CDR3 region: CSVGSTWPNEKLFF. CDR3 DNA: TGCAGCGTTGGTAGTACGTGGCCTAATGAAAAACTGTTTTTT. V and J are TRBV29-1 and TRBJ1-4, with D unresolved. This CDR3 is 14 amino acids long. Trimming shortened V by 4 bases and J by 3 bases, and 12 bases separated the two germline ends. Germline V lookup: CDR1 SQVTM, CDR2 ANQGSEA.

The CDR3, as DNA: TGTGCCAGCAGCTTAGTACAGGCCAATAATTCACCCCTCCACTTT. Translating gives CASSLVQANNSPLHF. This chain joins TRBV7-8 and TRBJ1-6; D perhaps matches TRBD1 (5 bases). The CDR3 spans 15 residues. Germline V gene sequence: CDR1 SGHVS, CDR2 FQNEAQ. The V end was cut by 1 base, the J end by 5 bases, with 9 bases between.

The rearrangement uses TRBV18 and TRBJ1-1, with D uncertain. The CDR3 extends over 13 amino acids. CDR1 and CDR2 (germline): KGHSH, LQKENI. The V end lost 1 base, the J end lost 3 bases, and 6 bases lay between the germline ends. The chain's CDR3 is CASSPRADTEAFF. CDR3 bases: TGTGCCAGCTCACCACGCGCGGACACTGAAGCTTTCTTT.

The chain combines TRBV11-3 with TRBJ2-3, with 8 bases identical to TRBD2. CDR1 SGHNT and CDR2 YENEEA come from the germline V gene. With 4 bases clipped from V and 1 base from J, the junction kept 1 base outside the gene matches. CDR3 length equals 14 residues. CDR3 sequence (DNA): TGTGCCAGCAGCTATAGCGGGGGCACAGATACGCAGTATTTT. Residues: CASSYSGGTDTQYF.

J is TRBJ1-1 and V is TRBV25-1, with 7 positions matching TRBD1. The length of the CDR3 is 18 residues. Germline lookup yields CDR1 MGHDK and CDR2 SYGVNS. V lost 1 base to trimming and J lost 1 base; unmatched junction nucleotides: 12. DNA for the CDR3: TGTGCCAGCAGTGAATGGGGGGCCCGACAGGGAAAGAACACTGAAGCTTTCTTT. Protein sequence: CASSEWGARQGKNTEAFF.

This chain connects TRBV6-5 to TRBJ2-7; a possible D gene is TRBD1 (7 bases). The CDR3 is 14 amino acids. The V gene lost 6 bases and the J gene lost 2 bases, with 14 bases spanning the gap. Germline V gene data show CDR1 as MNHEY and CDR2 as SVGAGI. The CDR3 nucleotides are TGTGCCAGCAGACGGGGGACAGAAGCCTACGAGCAGTACTTC. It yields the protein CASRRGTEAYEQYF.

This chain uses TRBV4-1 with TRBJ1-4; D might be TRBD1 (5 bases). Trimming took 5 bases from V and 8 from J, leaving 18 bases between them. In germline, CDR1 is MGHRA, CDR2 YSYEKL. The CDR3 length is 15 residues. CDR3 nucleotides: TGCGCCAGCAGCTTAGGGAGGGGTTATGGAGAAAAACTGTTTTTT. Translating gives CASSLGRGYGEKLFF.

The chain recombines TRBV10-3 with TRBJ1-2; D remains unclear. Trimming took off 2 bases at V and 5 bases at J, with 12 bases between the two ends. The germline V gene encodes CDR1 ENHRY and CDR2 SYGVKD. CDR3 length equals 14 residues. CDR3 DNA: TGTGCCATCAGTGAGAAGGAGTACCAATATGGCTACACCTTC. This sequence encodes CAISEKEYQYGYTF.

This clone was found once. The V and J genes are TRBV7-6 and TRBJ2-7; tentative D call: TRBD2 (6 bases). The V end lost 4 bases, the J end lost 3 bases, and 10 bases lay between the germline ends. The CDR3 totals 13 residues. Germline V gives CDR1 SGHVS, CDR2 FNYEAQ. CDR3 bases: TGTGCCAGCAGCTCGGGACTGAACTACGAGCAGTACTTC. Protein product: CASSSGLNYEQYF.

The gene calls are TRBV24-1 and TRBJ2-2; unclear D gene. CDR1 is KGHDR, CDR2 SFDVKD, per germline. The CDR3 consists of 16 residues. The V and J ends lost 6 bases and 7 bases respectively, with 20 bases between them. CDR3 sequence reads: CATSQTRPGFIGELFF. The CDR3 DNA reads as TGTGCCACCAGTCAAACACGTCCCGGGTTCATCGGGGAGCTGTTTTTT.

The CDR3 DNA reads as TGTGCCCGGGGGGGGCAGAACACCGGGGAGCTGTTTTTT. Translating it yields CARGGQNTGELFF. The V call is TRBV24-1, the J call TRBJ2-2, with TRBD2 identical over 8 bases. The germline V gene encodes CDR1 KGHDR and CDR2 SFDVKD. The CDR3 extends over 13 amino acids. V was pared by 12 bases and J by 1 base, with 3 bases of the junction left unmatched.

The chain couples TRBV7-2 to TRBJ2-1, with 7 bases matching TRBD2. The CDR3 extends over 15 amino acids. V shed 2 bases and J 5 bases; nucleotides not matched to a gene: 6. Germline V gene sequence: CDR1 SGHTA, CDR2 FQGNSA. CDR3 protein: CASSLRLAGNNEQFF. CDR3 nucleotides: TGTGCCAGCAGCTTAAGATTAGCGGGCAACAATGAGCAGTTCTTC.

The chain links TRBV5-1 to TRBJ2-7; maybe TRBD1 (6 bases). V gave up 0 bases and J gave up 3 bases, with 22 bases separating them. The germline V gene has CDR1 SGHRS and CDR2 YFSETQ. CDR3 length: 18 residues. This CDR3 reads CASSLGGIDRSTRYEQYF. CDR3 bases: TGCGCCAGCAGCTTGGGGGGAATTGACAGGTCCACCCGCTACGAGCAGTACTTC.

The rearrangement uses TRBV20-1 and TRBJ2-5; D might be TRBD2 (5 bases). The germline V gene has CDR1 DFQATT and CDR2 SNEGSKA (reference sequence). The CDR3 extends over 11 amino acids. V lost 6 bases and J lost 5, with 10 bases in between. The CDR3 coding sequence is TGCAGTGCAGGCCCGGGGGAGACCCAGTACTTC. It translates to CSAGPGETQYF.

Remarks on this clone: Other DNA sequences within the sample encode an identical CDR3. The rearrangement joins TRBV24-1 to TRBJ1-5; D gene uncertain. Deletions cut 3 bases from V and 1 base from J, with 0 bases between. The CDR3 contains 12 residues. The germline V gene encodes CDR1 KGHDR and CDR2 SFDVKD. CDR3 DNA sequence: TGTGCCACCAGTGATAGCAATCAGCCCCAGCATTTT. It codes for CATSDSNQPQHF.